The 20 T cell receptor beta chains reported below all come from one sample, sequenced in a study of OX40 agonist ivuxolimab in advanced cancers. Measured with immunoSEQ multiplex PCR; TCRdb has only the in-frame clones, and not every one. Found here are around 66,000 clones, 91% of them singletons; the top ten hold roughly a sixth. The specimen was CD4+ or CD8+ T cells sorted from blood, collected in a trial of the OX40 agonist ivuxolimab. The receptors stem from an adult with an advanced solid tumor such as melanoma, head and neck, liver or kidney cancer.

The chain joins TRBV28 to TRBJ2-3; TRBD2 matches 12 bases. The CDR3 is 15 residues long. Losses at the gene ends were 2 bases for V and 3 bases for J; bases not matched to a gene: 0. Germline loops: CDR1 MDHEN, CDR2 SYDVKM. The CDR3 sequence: CASSLLAGGTDTQYF. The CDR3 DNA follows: TGTGCCAGCAGTTTACTAGCGGGGGGGACAGATACGCAGTATTTT.

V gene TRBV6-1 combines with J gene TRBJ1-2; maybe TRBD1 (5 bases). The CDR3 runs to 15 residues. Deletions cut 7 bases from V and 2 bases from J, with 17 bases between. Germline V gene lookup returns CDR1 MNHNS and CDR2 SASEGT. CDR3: CASTESGWGNYGYTF. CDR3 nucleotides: TGTGCCAGCACCGAGTCCGGATGGGGCAACTATGGCTACACCTTC.

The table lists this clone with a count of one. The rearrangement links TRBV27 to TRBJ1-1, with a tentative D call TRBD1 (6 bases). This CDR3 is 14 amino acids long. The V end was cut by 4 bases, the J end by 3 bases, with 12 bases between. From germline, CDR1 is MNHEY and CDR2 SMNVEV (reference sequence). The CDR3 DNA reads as TGTGCCAGCAGTTGGGGGGGCGGATACACTGAAGCTTTCTTT. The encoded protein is CASSWGGGYTEAFF.

The CDR3 spells CASSIPGGSVSTDTQYF. The CDR3 DNA sequence: TGTGCCAGCAGCATTCCGGGAGGGTCGGTGAGCACAGATACGCAGTATTTT. The V and J genes are TRBV5-6 and TRBJ2-3; 8 positions match TRBD2. The CDR3 is 17 amino acids. In germline, CDR1 is SGHDT, CDR2 YYEEEE. J gave up 0 bases and V 4 bases, and 10 bases lay outside the gene matches.

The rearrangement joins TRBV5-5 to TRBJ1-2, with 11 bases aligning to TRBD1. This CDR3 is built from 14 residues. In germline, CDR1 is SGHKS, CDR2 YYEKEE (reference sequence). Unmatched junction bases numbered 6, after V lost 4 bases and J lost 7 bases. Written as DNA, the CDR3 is TGTGCCAGCAGCACGGGACAGGGGGAAGTTGGCTACACCTTC. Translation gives CASSTGQGEVGYTF.

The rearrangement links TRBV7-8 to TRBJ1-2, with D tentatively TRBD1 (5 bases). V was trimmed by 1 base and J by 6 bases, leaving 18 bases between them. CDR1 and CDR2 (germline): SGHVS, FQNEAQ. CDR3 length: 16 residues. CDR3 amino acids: CASSLVGTNQMNGYTF. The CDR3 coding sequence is TGTGCCAGCAGCTTAGTGGGGACCAACCAAATGAATGGCTACACCTTC.

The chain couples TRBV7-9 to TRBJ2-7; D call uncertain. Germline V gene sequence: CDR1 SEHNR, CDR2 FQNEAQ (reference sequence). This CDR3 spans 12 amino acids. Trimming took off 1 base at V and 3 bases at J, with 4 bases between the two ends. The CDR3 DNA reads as TGTGCCAGCAGCTTAGGGGACTACGAGCAGTACTTC. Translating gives CASSLGDYEQYF. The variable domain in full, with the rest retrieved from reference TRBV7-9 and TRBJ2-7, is DTGVSQNPRHKITKRGQNVTFRCDPISEHNRLYWYRQTLGQGPEFLTYFQNEAQLEKSRLLSDRFSAERPKGSFSTLEIQRTEQGDSAMYLCASSLGDYEQYFGPGTRLTVT.

The CDR3 region is CASSPWDSRVYEQYF. CDR3 coding DNA: TGTGCCAGCAGCCCCTGGGACAGTCGCGTCTACGAGCAGTACTTC. The chain is built from TRBV13 and TRBJ2-7; 7 nucleotides line up with TRBD1. Trimming at V came to 5 bases and at J to 3 bases, leaving 10 bases not matched to a gene. Germline V gene lookup returns CDR1 PRHDT and CDR2 FYEKMQ (reference sequence). This CDR3 comprises 15 residues.

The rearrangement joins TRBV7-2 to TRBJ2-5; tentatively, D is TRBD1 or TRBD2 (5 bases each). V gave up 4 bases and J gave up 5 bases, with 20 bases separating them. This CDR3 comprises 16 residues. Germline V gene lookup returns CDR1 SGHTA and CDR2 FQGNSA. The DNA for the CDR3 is TGTGCCAGCAGCTCGGTTCCGGGGCGAGTGGGGGAGACCCAGTACTTC. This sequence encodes CASSSVPGRVGETQYF. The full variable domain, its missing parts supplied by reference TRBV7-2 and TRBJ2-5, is GAGVSQSPSNKVTEKGKDVELRCDPISGHTALYWYRQSLGQGLEFLIYFQGNSAPDKSGLPSDRFSAERTGGSVSTLTIQRTQQEDSAVYLCASSSVPGRVGETQYFGPGTRLLVL.

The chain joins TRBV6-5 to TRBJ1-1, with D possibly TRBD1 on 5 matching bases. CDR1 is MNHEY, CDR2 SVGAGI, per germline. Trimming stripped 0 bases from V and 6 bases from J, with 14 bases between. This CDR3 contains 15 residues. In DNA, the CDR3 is TGTGCCAGCAGTTACTCGCCAGGGTTAGTTCCTGAAGCTTTCTTT. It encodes CASSYSPGLVPEAFF.

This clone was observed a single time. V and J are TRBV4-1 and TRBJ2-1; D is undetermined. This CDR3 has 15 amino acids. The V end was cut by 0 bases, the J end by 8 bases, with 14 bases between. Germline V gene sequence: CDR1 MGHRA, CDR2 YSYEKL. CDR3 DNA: TGCGCCAGCAGCCAAGAGGAGAACCCCGGAGATGAGCAGTTCTTC. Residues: CASSQEENPGDEQFF.

CDR3 sequence: CAISDGVAGGPLSNEQFF. In DNA form, the CDR3 reads TGTGCCATCAGTGATGGGGTAGCGGGGGGGCCGTTGAGCAATGAGCAGTTCTTC. J is TRBJ2-1 and V is TRBV10-3, with 11 bases that match TRBD2. The CDR3 spans 18 residues. The J segment lost 6 bases and the V segment lost 3 bases, leaving 13 bases of the junction unmatched. The germline CDR1 and CDR2 sequences are ENHRY and SYGVKD.

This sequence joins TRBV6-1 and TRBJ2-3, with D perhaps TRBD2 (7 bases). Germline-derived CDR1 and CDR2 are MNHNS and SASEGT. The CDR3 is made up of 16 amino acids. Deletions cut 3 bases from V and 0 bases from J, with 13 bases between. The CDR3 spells CASSEFRGASTDTQYF. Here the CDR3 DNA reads TGTGCCAGCAGTGAGTTCCGGGGGGCCAGCACAGATACGCAGTATTTT.

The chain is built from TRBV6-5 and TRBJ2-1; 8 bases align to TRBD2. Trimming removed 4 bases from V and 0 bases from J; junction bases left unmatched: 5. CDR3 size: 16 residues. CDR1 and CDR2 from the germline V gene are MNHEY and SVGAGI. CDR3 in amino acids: CASSSPSGYSYNEQFF. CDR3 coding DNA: TGTGCCAGCAGTTCCCCTAGCGGGTACTCCTACAATGAGCAGTTCTTC.

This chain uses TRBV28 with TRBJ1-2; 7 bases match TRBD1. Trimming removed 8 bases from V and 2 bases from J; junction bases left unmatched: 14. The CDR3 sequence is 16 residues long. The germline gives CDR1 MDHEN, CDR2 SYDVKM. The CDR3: CASGSPGQTFNYGYTF. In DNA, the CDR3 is TGTGCCAGCGGATCGCCGGGACAGACATTCAACTATGGCTACACCTTC.

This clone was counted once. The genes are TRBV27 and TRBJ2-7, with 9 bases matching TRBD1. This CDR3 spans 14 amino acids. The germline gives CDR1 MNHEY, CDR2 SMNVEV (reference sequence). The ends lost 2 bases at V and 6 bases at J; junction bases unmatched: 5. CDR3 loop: CASSLTRTGVEQYF. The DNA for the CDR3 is TGTGCCAGCAGTTTAACCCGGACAGGGGTCGAGCAGTACTTC.

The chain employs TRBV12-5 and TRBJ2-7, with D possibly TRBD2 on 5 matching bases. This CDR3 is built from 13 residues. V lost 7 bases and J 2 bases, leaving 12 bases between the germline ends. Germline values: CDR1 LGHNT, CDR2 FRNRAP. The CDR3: CASEGAATYEQYF. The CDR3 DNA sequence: TGTGCTAGTGAGGGAGCAGCCACCTACGAGCAGTACTTC.

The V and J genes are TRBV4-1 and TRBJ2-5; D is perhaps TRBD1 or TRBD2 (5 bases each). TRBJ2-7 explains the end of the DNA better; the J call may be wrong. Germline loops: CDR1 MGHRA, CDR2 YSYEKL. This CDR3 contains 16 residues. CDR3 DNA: TGCGCCAGCAGCCACCCTTATGGGACGGATACCTACGAGCAGTACTTC. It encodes CASSHPYGTDTYEQYF.

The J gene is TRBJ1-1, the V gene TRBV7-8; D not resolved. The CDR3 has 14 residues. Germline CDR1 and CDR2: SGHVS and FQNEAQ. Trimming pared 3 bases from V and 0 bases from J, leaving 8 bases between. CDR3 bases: TGTGCCAGCAGCTTTACGCTTATGAACACTGAAGCTTTCTTT. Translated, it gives CASSFTLMNTEAFF.

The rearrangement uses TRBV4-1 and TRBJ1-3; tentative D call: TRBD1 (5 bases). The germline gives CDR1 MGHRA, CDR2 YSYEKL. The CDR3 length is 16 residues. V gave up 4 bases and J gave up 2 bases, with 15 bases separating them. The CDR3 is CASSLHGGDPGNTIYF. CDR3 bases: TGCGCCAGCAGCCTACACGGGGGGGATCCTGGAAACACCATATATTTT.